This T cell receptor beta chain was sequenced for a study of PD-L1 blockade in urothelial cancer. Study-wide context: Starting in 2014, patients were given atezolizumab (1,200 mg intravenously every 3 weeks).

CDR1 SGDLS and CDR2 YYNGEE come from the germline V gene. V lost 4 bases and J lost 8, with 15 bases in between. The CDR3 spans 14 residues. Time point in this sample: pretreatment peripheral blood. Libraries were prepared by immunoSEQ multiplex PCR; TCRdb keeps only in-frame clonotypes and omits some of them. The sample has 37,000 or so clones; over 75% are singletons. The genes are TRBV9 and TRBJ1-4; possible D gene TRBD1, 6 bases. The sequence derives from a man aged 55 to 70 with urothelial cancer. Sequenced material: PBMCs, taken around atezolizumab (anti-PD-L1) treatment. CDR3 protein: CASSPTGYSEKLFF. The CDR3 DNA reads as TGTGCCAGCAGCCCAACAGGGTACTCGGAAAAACTGTTTTTT.